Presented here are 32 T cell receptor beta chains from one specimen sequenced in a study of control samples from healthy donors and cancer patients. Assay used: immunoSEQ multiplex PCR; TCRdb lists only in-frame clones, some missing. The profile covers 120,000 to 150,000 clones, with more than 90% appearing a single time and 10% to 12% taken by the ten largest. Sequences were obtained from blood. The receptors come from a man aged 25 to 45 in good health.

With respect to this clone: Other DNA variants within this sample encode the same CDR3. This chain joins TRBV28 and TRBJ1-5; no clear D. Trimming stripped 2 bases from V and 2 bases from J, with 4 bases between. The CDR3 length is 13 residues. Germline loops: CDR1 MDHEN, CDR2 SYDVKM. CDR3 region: CASSLLGNQPQHF. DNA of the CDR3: TGTGCCAGCAGTTTACTTGGCAATCAGCCCCAGCATTTT. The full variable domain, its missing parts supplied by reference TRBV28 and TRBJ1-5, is DVKVTQSSRYLVKRTGEKVFLECVQDMDHENMFWYRQDPGLGLRLIYFSYDVKMKEKGDIPEGYSVSREKKERFSLILESASTNQTSMYLCASSLLGNQPQHFGDGTRLSIL.

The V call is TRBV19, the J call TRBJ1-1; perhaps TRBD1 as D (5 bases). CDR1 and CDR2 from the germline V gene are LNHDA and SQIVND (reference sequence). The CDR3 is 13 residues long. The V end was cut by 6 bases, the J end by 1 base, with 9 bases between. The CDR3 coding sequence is TGTGCCAGTAGAACACAGGAGAACACTGAAGCTTTCTTT. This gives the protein CASRTQENTEAFF. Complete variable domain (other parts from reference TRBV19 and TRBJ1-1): DGGITQSPKYLFRKEGQNVTLSCEQNLNHDAMYWYRQDPGQGLRLIYYSQIVNDFQKGDIAEGYSVSREKKESFPLTVTSAQKNPTAFYLCASRTQENTEAFFGQGTRLTVV.

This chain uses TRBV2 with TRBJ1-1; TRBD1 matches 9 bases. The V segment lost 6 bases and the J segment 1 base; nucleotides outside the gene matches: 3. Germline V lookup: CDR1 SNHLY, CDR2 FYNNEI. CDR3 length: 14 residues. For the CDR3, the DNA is TGTGCCAGCAGCCTGGGACAGGGGAACACTGAAGCTTTCTTT. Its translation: CASSLGQGNTEAFF.

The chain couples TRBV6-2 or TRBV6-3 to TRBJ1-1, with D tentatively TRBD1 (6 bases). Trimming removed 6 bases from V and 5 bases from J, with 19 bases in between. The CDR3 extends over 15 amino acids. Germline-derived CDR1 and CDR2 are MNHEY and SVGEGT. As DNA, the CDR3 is TGTGCCAGCAGCGATCCTCGACTAACAGGGACTGAAGCTTTCTTT. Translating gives CASSDPRLTGTEAFF.

CDR3 nucleotide sequence: TGCGCCAGCAGCCAACCTGGGGGCCGCCAGCCGACACACTATGGCTACACCTTC. It translates to CASSQPGGRQPTHYGYTF. The chain is built from TRBV4-1 and TRBJ1-2, with a tentative D call TRBD1 (6 bases). V lost 2 bases and J lost 3, with 22 bases in between. CDR1 MGHRA and CDR2 YSYEKL come from the germline V gene. The CDR3 is 18 residues long.

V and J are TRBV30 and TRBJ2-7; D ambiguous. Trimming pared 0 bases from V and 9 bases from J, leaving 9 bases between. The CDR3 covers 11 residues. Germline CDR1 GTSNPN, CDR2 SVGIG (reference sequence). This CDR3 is CAWSVQTVQYF. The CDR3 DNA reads TGTGCCTGGAGTGTACAGACGGTGCAGTACTTC.

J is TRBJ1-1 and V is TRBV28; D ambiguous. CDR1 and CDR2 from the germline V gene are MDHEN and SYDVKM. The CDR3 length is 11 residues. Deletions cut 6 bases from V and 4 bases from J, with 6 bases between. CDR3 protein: CASSETTEAFF. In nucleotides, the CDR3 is TGTGCCAGCAGCGAGACCACTGAAGCTTTCTTT.

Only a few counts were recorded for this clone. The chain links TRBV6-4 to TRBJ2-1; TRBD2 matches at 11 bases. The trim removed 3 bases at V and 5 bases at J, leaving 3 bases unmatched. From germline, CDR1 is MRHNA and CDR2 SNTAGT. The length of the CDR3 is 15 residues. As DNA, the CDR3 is TGTGCCAGCAGTGAGACTAGCGGGAAAAACAATGAGCAGTTCTTC. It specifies CASSETSGKNNEQFF.

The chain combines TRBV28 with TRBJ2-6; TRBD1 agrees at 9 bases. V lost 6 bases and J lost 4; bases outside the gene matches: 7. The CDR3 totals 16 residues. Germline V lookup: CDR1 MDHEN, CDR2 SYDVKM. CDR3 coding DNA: TGTGCCAGCAGCGGGACAGGGTTTAGCGGGGCCAACGTCCTGACTTTC. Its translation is CASSGTGFSGANVLTF.

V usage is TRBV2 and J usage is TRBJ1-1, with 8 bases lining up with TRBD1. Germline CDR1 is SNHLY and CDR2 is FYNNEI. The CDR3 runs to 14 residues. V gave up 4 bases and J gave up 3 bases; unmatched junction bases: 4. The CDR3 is CASSVQGGYTEAFF. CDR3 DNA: TGTGCCAGCAGTGTACAGGGGGGATACACTGAAGCTTTCTTT.

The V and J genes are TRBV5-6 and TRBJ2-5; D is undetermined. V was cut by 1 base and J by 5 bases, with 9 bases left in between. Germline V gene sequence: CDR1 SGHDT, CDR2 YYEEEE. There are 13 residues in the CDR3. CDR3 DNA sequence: TGTGCCAGCAGCTTGATCGGGTTCGAGACCCAGTACTTC. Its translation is CASSLIGFETQYF.

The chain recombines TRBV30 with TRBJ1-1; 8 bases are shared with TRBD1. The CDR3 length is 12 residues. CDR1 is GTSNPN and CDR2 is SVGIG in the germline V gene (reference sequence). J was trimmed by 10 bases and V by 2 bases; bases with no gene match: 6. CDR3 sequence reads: CAWSLTGGGAFF. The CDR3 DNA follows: TGTGCCTGGAGTTTAACAGGGGGGGGAGCTTTCTTT. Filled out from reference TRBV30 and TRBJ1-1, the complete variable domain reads SQTIHQWPATLVQPVGSPLSLECTVEGTSNPNLYWYRQAAGRGLQLLFYSVGIGQISSEVPQNLSASRPQDRQFILSSKKLLLSDSGFYLCAWSLTGGGAFFGQGTRLTVV.

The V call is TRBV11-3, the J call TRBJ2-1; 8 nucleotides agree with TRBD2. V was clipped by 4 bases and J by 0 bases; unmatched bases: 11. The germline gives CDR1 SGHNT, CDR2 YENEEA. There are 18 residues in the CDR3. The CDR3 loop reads CASSSLNRLAGSYNEQFF. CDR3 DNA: TGTGCCAGCAGCTCGCTTAACCGGCTAGCGGGCTCCTACAATGAGCAGTTCTTC.

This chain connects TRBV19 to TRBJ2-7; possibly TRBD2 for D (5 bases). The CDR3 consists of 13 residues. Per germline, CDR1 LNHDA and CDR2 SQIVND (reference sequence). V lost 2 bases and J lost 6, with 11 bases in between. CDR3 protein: CASSIPGIGEQYF. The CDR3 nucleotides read TGTGCCAGTAGTATACCGGGGATAGGCGAGCAGTACTTC.

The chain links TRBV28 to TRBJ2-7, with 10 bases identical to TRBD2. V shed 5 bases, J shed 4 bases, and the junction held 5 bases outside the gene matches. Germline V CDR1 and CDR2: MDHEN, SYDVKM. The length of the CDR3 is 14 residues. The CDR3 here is CASSEQRGGYEQYF. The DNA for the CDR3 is TGTGCCAGCAGTGAACAGCGGGGGGGATACGAGCAGTACTTC.

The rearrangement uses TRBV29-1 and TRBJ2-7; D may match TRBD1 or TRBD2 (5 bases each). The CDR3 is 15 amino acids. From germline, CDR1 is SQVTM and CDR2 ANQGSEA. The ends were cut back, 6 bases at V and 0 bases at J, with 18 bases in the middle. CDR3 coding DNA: TGCAGCGTGGTGCTACTGGGACGGAGCTCCTACGAGCAGTACTTC. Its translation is CSVVLLGRSSYEQYF.

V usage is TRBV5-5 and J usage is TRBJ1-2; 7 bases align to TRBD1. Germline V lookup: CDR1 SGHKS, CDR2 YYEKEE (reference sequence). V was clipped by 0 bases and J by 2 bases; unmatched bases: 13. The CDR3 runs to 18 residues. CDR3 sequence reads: CASSLVGGRDSVNYGYTF. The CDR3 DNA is TGTGCCAGCAGCTTGGTAGGGGGACGGGACAGCGTAAACTATGGCTACACCTTC.

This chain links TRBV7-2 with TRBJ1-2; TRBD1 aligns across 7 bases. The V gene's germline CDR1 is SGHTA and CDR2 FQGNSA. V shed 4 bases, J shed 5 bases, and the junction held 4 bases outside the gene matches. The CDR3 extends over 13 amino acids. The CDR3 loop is CASSWDRQYGYTF. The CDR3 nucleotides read TGTGCCAGCAGCTGGGACAGACAATATGGCTACACCTTC.

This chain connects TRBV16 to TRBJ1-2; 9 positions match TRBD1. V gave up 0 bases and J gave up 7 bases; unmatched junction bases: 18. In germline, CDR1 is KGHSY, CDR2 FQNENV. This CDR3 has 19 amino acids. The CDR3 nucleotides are TGTGCCAGCAGCCAATCGAGTCTCGAGTCGGGACAGGGTCCGTCTGGCTACACCTTC. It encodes CASSQSSLESGQGPSGYTF.

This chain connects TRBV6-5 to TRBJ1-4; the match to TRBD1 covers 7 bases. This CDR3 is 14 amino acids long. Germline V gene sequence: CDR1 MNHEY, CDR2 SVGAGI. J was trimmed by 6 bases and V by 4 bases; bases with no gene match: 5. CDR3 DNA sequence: TGTGCCAGCAGTTGGTATCAGGGGGATGAAAAACTGTTTTTT. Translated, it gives CASSWYQGDEKLFF.

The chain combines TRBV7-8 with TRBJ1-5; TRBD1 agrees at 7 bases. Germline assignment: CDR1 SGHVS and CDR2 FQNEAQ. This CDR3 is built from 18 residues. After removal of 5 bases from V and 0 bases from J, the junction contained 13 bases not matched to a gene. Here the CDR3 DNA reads TGTGCCAGCAGCCACCGGACAGGAGCCTCTTATAGCAATCAGCCCCAGCATTTT. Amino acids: CASSHRTGASYSNQPQHF.

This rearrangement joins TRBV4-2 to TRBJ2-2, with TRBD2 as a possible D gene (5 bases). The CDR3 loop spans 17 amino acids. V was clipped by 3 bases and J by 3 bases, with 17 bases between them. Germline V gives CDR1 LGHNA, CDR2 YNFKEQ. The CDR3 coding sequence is TGTGCCAGCAGCCAGGGTTTGCTAGCTCCACACACCGGGGAGCTGTTTTTT. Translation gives CASSQGLLAPHTGELFF.

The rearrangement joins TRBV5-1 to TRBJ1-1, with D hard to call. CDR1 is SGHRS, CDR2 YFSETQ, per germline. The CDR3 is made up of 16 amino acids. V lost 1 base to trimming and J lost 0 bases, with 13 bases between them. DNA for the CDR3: TGCGCCAGCAGCTTGATCCGGGGTACTATGAACACTGAAGCTTTCTTT. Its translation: CASSLIRGTMNTEAFF. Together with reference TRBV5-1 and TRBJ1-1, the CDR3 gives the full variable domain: KAGVTQTPRYLIKTRGQQVTLSCSPISGHRSVSWYQQTPGQGLQFLFEYFSETQRNKGNFPGRFSGRQFSNSRSEMNVSTLELGDSALYLCASSLIRGTMNTEAFFGQGTRLTVV.

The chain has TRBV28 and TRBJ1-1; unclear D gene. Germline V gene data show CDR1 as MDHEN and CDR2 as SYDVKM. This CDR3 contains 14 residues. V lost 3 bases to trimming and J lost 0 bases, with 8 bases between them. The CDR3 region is CASSFGQMNTEAFF. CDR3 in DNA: TGTGCCAGCAGTTTCGGTCAAATGAACACTGAAGCTTTCTTT. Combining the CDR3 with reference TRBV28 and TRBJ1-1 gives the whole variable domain DVKVTQSSRYLVKRTGEKVFLECVQDMDHENMFWYRQDPGLGLRLIYFSYDVKMKEKGDIPEGYSVSREKKERFSLILESASTNQTSMYLCASSFGQMNTEAFFGQGTRLTVV.

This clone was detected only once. CDR3 DNA sequence: TGTGCCAGCAGCAGGACAGGGGGACCCTACGAGCAGTACTTC. Encoded protein: CASSRTGGPYEQYF. This chain joins TRBV28 and TRBJ2-7; TRBD1 matches at 10 bases. The CDR3 has 14 residues. Looked up from germline, CDR1 is MDHEN and CDR2 is SYDVKM. After removal of 6 bases from V and 2 bases from J, the junction contained 4 bases not matched to a gene.

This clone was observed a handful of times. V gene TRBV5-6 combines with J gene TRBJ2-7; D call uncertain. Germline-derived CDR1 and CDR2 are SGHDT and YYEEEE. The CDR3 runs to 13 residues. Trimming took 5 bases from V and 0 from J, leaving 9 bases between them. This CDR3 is CASRLLGSYEQYF. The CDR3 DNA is TGTGCCAGCAGGCTGTTGGGCTCCTACGAGCAGTACTTC. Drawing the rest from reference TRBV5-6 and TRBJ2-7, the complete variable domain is DAGVTQSPTHLIKTRGQQVTLRCSPKSGHDTVSWYQQALGQGPQFIFQYYEEEERQRGNFPDRFSGHQFPNYSSELNVNALLLGDSALYLCASRLLGSYEQYFGPGTRLTVT.

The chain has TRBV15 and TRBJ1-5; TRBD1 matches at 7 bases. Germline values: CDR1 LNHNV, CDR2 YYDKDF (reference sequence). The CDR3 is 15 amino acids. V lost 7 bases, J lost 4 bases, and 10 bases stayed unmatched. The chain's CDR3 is CATKTTGSGNQPQHF. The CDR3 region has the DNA TGTGCCACCAAGACGACAGGGTCTGGAAATCAGCCCCAGCATTTT. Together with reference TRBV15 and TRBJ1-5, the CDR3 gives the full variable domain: DAMVIQNPRYQVTQFGKPVTLSCSQTLNHNVMYWYQQKSSQAPKLLFHYYDKDFNNEADTPDNFQSRRPNTSFCFLDIRSPGLGDTAMYLCATKTTGSGNQPQHFGDGTRLSIL.

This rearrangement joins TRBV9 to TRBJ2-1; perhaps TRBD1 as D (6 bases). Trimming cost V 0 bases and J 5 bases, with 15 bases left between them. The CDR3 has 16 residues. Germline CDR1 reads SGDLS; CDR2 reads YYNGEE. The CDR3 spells CASSVVSQGTHNEQFF. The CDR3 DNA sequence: TGTGCCAGCAGCGTAGTATCCCAGGGGACCCACAATGAGCAGTTCTTC.

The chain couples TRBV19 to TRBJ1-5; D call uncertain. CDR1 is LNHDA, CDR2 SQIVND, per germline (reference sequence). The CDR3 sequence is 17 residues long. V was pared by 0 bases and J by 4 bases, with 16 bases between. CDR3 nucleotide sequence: TGTGCCAGTAGTATAGATCGCACCAGGTCGGCTAATCAGCCCCAGCATTTT. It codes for CASSIDRTRSANQPQHF.

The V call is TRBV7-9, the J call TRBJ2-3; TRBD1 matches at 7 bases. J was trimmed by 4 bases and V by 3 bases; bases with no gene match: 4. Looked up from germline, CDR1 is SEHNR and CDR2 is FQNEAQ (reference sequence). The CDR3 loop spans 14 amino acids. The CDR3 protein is CASSFSDRADTQYF. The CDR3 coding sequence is TGTGCCAGCAGCTTTTCAGACAGGGCAGATACGCAGTATTTT.

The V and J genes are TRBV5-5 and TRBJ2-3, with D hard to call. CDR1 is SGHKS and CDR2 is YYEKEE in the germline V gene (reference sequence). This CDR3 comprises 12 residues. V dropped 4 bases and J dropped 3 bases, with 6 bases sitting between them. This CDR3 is CASSTGTDTQYF. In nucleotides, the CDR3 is TGTGCCAGCAGCACCGGTACAGATACGCAGTATTTT.

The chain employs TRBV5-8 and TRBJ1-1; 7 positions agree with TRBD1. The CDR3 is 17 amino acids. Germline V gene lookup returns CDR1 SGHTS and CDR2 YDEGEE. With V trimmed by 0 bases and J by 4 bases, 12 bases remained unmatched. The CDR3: CASSLARWRGLITEAFF. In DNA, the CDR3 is TGTGCCAGCAGCTTGGCGCGATGGAGGGGGCTAATCACTGAAGCTTTCTTT. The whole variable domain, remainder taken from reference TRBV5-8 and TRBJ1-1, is EAGVTQSPTHLIKTRGQQATLRCSPISGHTSVYWYQQALGLGLQFLLWYDEGEERNRGNFPPRFSGRQFPNYSSELNVNALELEDSALYLCASSLARWRGLITEAFFGQGTRLTVV.